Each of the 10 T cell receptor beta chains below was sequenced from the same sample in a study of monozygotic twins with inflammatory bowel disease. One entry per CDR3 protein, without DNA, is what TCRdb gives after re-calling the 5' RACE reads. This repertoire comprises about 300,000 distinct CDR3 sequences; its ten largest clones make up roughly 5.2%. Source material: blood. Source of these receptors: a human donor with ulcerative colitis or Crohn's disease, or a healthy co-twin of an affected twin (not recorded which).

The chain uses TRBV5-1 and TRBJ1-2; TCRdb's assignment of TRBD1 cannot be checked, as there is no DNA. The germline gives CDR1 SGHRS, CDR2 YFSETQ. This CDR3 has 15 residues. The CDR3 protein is CASSLVPGGGYGYTF.

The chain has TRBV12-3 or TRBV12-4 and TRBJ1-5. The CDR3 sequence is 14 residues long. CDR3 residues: CASSLPGRRQPQHF.

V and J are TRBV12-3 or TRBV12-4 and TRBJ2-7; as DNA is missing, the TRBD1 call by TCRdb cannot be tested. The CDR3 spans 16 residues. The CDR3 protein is CASSFRPTGATYEQYF.

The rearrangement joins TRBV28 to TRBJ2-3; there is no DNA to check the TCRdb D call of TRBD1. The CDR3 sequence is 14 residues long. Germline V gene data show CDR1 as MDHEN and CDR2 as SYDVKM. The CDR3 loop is CASSLTGGSDTQYF.

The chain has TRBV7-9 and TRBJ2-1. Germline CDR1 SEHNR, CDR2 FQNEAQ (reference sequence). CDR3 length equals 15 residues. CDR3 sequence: CASSNPLSSYNEQFF. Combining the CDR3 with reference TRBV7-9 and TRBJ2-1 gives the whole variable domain DTGVSQNPRHKITKRGQNVTFRCDPISEHNRLYWYRQTLGQGPEFLTYFQNEAQLEKSRLLSDRFSAERPKGSFSTLEIQRTEQGDSAMYLCASSNPLSSYNEQFFGPGTRLTVL.

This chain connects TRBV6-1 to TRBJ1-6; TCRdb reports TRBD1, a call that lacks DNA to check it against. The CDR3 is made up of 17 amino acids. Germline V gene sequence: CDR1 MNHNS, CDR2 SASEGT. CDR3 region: CASRVTETGRFNSPLHF.

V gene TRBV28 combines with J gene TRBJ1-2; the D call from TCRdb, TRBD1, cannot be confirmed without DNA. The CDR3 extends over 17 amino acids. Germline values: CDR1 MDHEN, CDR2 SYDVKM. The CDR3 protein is CAIVPHSTGQGNYGYTF.

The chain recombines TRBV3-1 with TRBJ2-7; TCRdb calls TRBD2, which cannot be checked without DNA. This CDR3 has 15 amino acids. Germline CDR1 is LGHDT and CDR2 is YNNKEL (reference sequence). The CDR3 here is CASSQLGGPSYEQYF.

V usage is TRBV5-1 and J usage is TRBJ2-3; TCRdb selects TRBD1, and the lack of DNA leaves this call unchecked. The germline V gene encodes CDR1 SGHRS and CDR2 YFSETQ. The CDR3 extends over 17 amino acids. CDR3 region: CASSFLQGGLSTDTQYF.

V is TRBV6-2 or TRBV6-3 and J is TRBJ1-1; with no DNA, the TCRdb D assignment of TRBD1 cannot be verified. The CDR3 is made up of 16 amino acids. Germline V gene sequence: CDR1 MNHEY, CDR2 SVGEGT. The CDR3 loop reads CASSSWGGFSDTEAFF.